The entry that follows covers one T cell receptor beta chain sequence. What it binds is not known. Primers: 60 Vbeta forward and 13 Jbeta reverse. Produced via immunoSEQ multiplex PCR; TCRdb's table is partial and in-frame only. The data hold under 200,000 clones, with approximately 72% observed a single time. This entry is derived from a study of cytomegalovirus exposure and HLA in healthy donors. Healthy people donating bone marrow made up the donors. The CDR3 has 14 amino acids. The germline CDR1 and CDR2 sequences are SGHRS and YFSETQ. The V gene lost 1 base and the J gene lost 5 bases, with 9 bases spanning the gap. Study outcomes and limitations: Several of the most significant clusters appeared, in a later analysis, to be linked to common viral pathogens. A missense DCLRE1C variant was associated with V- and J-gene trimming of TCR beta chains in a later analysis, and an independent cohort replicated the association. Cytomegalovirus association was listed for about 180 TCR beta chains.

This chain connects TRBV5-1 to TRBJ1-4; D is perhaps TRBD1 (6 bases). The receptor was isolated from a man between 50 and 59 years old in good health and CMV-seronegative. Sequenced input: PBMCs. The DNA of the CDR3 is TGCGCCAGCAGCTTGAGGGGGGGAAATGAAAAACTGTTTTTT. Translated: CASSLRGGNEKLFF.